The clone carrying this TCR beta chain came up once. Its matching antigen is unknown. V shed 2 bases and J shed 5 bases, with 15 bases lying between them. Germline V gives CDR1 GTSNPN, CDR2 SVGIG (reference sequence). The length of the CDR3 is 14 residues. This sample is part of a study of beta chain features in type 1 diabetes. Study-level points and caveats: All four CD4+ subsets from Type 1 diabetes patients carried moderately but significantly shorter TCRB CDR3s.

Since all of the isolated RNA was reverse transcribed, expressed TCRB transcripts were what got sequenced. The data were produced by immunoSEQ multiplex PCR, yet TCRdb's version contains in-frame clones alone and is incomplete. Among a few hundred thousand clones listed, approximately 24% were seen once. The sequence came from a woman in her twenties or thirties with type 1 diabetes. The material sequenced was naive CD4+ T cells from blood. The chain uses TRBV30 and TRBJ1-2; possible D gene TRBD1, 5 bases. The CDR3 sequence: CAWSQWGGIYGYTF. CDR3 nucleotides: TGTGCCTGGAGTCAGTGGGGCGGAATTTATGGCTACACCTTC.